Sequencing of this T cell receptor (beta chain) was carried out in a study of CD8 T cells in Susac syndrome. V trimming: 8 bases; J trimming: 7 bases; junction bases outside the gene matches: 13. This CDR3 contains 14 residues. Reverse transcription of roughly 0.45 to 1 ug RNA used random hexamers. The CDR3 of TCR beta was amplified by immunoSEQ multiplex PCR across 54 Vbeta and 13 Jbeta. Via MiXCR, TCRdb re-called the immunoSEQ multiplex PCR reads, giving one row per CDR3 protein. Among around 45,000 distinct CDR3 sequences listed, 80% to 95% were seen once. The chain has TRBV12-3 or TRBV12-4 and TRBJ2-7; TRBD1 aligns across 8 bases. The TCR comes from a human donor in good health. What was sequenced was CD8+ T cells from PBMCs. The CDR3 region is CASQTGTGLGEQYF. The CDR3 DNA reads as TGTGCCAGCCAAACCGGGACAGGCCTTGGGGAGCAGTACTTC.